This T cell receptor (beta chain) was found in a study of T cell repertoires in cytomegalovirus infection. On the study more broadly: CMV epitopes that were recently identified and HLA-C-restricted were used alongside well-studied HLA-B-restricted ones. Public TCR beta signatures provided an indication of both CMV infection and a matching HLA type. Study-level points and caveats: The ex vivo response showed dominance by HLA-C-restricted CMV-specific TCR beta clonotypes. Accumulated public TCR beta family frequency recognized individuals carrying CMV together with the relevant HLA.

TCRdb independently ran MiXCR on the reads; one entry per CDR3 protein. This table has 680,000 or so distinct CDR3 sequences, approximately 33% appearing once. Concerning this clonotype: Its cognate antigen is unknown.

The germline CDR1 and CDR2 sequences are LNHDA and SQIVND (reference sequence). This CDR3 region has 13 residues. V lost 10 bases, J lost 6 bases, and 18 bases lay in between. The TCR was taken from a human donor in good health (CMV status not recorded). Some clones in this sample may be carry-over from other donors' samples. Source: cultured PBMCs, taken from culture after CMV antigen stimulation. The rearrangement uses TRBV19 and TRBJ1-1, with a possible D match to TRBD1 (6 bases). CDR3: CATLGREGAEAFF. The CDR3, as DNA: TGTGCCACTCTGGGTAGGGAGGGGGCTGAAGCTTTCTTT.